Listed here are 11 T cell receptor beta chains from one sample, sequenced in a study of T cells after yellow fever vaccination. Using its own MiXCR run on the 5' RACE reads, TCRdb lists one record per CDR3 protein. Of about 85,000 distinct CDR3 sequences listed, less than 15% were seen once; the top ten hold roughly 25%. The material sequenced was CD8+ T cells not binding an NS4B(214-222) dextramer, sorted from PBMCs, taken 21 days after the first yellow fever vaccination. The receptors here all came from a man aged 18 to 30 who received the YFV17D yellow fever vaccine.

This clonotype was counted ten times or more. J is TRBJ2-3 and V is TRBV24-1; D gene uncertain. The CDR3 contains 12 residues. Looked up from germline, CDR1 is KGHDR and CDR2 is SFDVKD. Between the trimmed V and J ends, which lost 2 bases and 3 bases, there was a span of 2 bases. The CDR3 DNA reads as TGTGCCACCAGTGATTCAACAGATACGCAGTATTTT. This encodes CATSDSTDTQYF.

V is TRBV15 and J is TRBJ2-5; D unclear. Germline V gene lookup returns CDR1 LNHNV and CDR2 YYDKDF (reference sequence). Trimming pared 0 bases from V and 2 bases from J, leaving 10 bases between. The CDR3 consists of 15 residues. The CDR3, as DNA: TGTGCCACCAGCAGAGAACCCTCAAGTCAAGAGACCCAGTACTTC. Its translation: CATSREPSSQETQYF.

CDR3 bases: TGCGCCAGCAGCTTGGATACGTGGGGGCAGTACTTC. Translated, it gives CASSLDTWGQYF. The chain is built from TRBV5-1 and TRBJ2-7, with D uncertain. Germline CDR1 is SGHRS and CDR2 is YFSETQ. The germline V and J ends were trimmed by 0 bases and 9 bases, with 10 bases remaining between them. The CDR3 spans 12 residues.

The chain links TRBV7-8 to TRBJ1-5, with a weak D call TRBD1 (6 bases). Germline V gene sequence: CDR1 SGHVS, CDR2 FQNEAQ. The CDR3 is 15 amino acids. Trimming removed 2 bases at V and 4 bases at J, with 12 bases between. CDR3 in amino acids: CASSLRSGDNQPQHF. CDR3 nucleotides: TGTGCCAGCAGCTTAAGGTCAGGGGATAATCAGCCCCAGCATTTT.

This clonotype was recorded a few times. The chain carries TRBV10-1 and TRBJ1-5; TRBD1 agrees at 9 bases. This CDR3 is 16 amino acids long. Losses at the gene ends were 3 bases for V and 10 bases for J; bases not matched to a gene: 13. CDR1 is WNHNN and CDR2 is SYGVQD in the germline V gene (reference sequence). CDR3 loop: CASSDRDREWRVPQHF. CDR3 bases: TGCGCCAGCAGTGACCGGGACAGGGAATGGAGGGTACCCCAGCATTTT.

J is TRBJ2-1 and V is TRBV11-2; maybe TRBD2 (5 bases). The CDR3 is 15 amino acids. Trimming left V 1 base short and J 8 bases short, with 15 bases between. Per the germline V gene, CDR1 is SGHAT and CDR2 is FQNNGV. The CDR3 DNA is TGTGCCAGCAGCTTAGTCTCGTTCTATAGCGATGAGCAGTTCTTC. Translating gives CASSLVSFYSDEQFF.

The chain links TRBV4-1 to TRBJ2-7; D call uncertain. Germline values: CDR1 MGHRA, CDR2 YSYEKL. Trimming took 2 bases from V and 4 from J, leaving 9 bases between them. The CDR3 spans 13 residues. The CDR3 bases are TGCGCCAGCAGCCAACGGTCCGGGTACGAGCAGTACGTC. Protein sequence: CASSQRSGYEQYV.

The rearrangement links TRBV6-5 to TRBJ2-3; D perhaps matches TRBD2 (5 bases). Between the trimmed V and J ends, which lost 0 bases and 4 bases, there was a span of 14 bases. Germline-derived CDR1 and CDR2 are MNHEY and SVGAGI. The CDR3 covers 16 residues. This chain's CDR3 is CASSYSIPGYADTQYF. Here the CDR3 DNA reads TGTGCCAGCAGTTACTCGATACCGGGGTACGCAGATACGCAGTATTTT.

V is TRBV4-1 and J is TRBJ1-4; 7 bases fit TRBD1. The CDR3 sequence is 17 residues long. Germline lookup yields CDR1 MGHRA and CDR2 YSYEKL. V shed 0 bases, J shed 8 bases, and the junction held 12 bases outside the gene matches. The CDR3 bases are TGCGCCAGCAGCCAAGATTCCTTAGGGGACAGCCTAGAAAAACTGTTTTTT. It encodes CASSQDSLGDSLEKLFF.

This clonotype was picked up a small number of times. The chain couples TRBV12-3 or TRBV12-4 to TRBJ1-4; no clear D. Trimming left V 1 base short and J 7 bases short, with 10 bases between. The CDR3 covers 14 residues. Here the CDR3 DNA reads TGTGCCAGCAGTTTAGTAGGGTTCGGTGAAAAACTGTTTTTT. Translation: CASSLVGFGEKLFF.

The genes are TRBV12-3 or TRBV12-4 and TRBJ2-5; 7 positions match TRBD1. V was clipped by 8 bases and J by 5 bases; unmatched bases: 14. The CDR3 has 15 residues. The CDR3 region has the DNA TGTGCCAGCGCTGAGGGGGCCCAGGGTTGGGAGACCCAGTACTTC. Protein sequence: CASAEGAQGWETQYF.